This entry describes one TCR beta chain. Its antigen is unidentified. RNA was extracted and reverse transcribed into cDNA as the sequencing template. Produced via immunoSEQ multiplex PCR; TCRdb's table is partial and in-frame only. The sample carries roughly 150,000 clones, roughly 50% recorded once. This specimen belongs to a study of CD8+ T cells in alopecia areata. Regarding the study as a whole: Although TCR sharing was seen in mice, sharing across patients was less clear, possibly for HLA-related reasons.

The CDR3 extends over 12 amino acids. Germline lookup yields CDR1 LNHDA and CDR2 SQIVND (reference sequence). Unmatched junction bases numbered 3, after V lost 8 bases and J lost 3 bases. The sequence came from a human donor in good health. The specimen was CD4+ T cells sorted from blood. The chain employs TRBV19 and TRBJ1-1; 7 positions match TRBD1. CDR3 nucleotides: TGTGCCAGTGGGGACAGCTACACTGAAGCTTTCTTT. The encoded protein is CASGDSYTEAFF.